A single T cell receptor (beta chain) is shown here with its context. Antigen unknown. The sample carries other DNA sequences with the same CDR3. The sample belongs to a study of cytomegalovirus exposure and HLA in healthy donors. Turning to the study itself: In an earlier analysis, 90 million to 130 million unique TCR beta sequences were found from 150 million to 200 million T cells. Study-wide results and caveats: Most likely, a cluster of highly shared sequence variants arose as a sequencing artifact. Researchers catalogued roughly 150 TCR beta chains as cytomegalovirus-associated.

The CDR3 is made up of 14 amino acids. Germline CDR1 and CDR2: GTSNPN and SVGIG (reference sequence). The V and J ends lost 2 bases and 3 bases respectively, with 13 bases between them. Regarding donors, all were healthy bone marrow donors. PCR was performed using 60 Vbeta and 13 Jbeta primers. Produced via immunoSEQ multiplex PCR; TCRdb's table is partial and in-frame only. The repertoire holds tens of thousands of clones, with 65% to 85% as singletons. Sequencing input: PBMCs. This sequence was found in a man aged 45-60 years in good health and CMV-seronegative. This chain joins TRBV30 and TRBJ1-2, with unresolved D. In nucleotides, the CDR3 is TGTGCCTGGAGTCGCCCCCCCCGAGACTATGGCTACACCTTC. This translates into CAWSRPPRDYGYTF.